The 18 T cell receptor beta chains below come from one sample, sequenced in a study of regulatory T cells in long-lasting Graves disease (dated by TCRdb to about 2021). The time point label here, explained by the study, means: persistent/refractory GD, antithyroid drugs over 5 years with positive TRAb. For both TCR sequencing and RNA sequencing, RNA was extracted from PBMCs in TRIzol. The library came from multiplex PCR. Sequencing was carried out with an Illumina HiSeq 4000. To build TCR beta libraries, CDR3 regions were amplified by Arm-PCR using iRepertoire HTBI primers. The public reads were reprocessed in TCRdb via fastp at Q25 and MiXCR, keeping in-frame beta chains. Rows with one shared CDR3 protein collapse into an entry with the most common genes and DNA. For this sample the table gives 400,000 to 500,000 distinct CDR3 sequences, of which around 20% were detected only once. The leading ten clones occupy approximately 14% of the sample.

Sequenced material: peripheral blood mononuclear cells (PBMCs), taken when the disease was refractory, from a patient treated with antithyroid drugs. The receptors here all came from a female donor with Graves disease.

This clonotype was detected many times. This rearrangement joins TRBV28 to TRBJ2-5; D is possibly TRBD1 or TRBD2 (5 bases each). The CDR3 consists of 14 residues. V lost 3 bases to trimming and J lost 5 bases, with 13 bases between them. Germline V CDR1 and CDR2: MDHEN, SYDVKM. In DNA, the CDR3 is TGTGCCAGCAGTTTTTCGAGGGGTTCGGAGACCCAGTACTTC. Its protein product is CASSFSRGSETQYF.

This clonotype was found many times. V is TRBV5-1 and J is TRBJ1-2, with 8 bases that match TRBD1. The trim removed 5 bases at V and 6 bases at J, leaving 3 bases unmatched. CDR3 length equals 12 residues. CDR1 and CDR2 (germline): SGHRS, YFSETQ. The CDR3 loop is CASSGQGNGYTF. In nucleotides, the CDR3 is TGCGCCAGCAGTGGACAGGGCAATGGCTACACCTTC.

Of note for this clonotype: A much larger clone differs by one base, so this may be a read error. This chain uses TRBV6-1 with TRBJ2-5; D may match TRBD1 or TRBD2 (5 bases each). Germline V gives CDR1 MNHNS, CDR2 SASEGT. This CDR3 has 15 residues. V lost 7 bases, J lost 4 bases, and 19 bases lay in between. CDR3 nucleotides: TGTGCCAGCACCCTTGGGAACGAGGGGTCAGAGACCCAGTACTTC. This encodes CASTLGNEGSETQYF.

This clonotype occurred many times. The chain has TRBV6-5 and TRBJ1-3, with TRBD1 matching over 8 bases. Trimming removed 4 bases from V and 0 bases from J; junction bases left unmatched: 5. The CDR3 is made up of 16 amino acids. Germline CDR1 reads MNHEY; CDR2 reads SVGAGI. The chain's CDR3 is CASSSQGAASGNTIYF. The CDR3 DNA is TGTGCCAGCAGTTCGCAGGGGGCGGCCTCTGGAAACACCATATATTTT.

The V gene is TRBV3-1, the J gene TRBJ1-2; TRBD1 matches at 7 bases. V was pared by 7 bases and J by 6 bases, with 11 bases of the junction left unmatched. CDR3 length equals 14 residues. Germline assignment: CDR1 LGHDT and CDR2 YNNKEL (reference sequence). The CDR3 sequence is CASNPWPGGDGYTF. The CDR3, as DNA: TGTGCCAGCAACCCCTGGCCAGGGGGGGATGGCTACACCTTC.

The rearrangement links TRBV5-1 to TRBJ2-2; 7 nucleotides align to TRBD2. CDR3 length equals 16 residues. Germline-derived CDR1 and CDR2 are SGHRS and YFSETQ. With V trimmed by 0 bases and J by 4 bases, 6 bases remained unmatched. CDR3 sequence reads: CASSLEGGGATGELFF. CDR3 nucleotides: TGCGCCAGCAGCTTGGAGGGCGGGGGTGCCACCGGGGAGCTGTTTTTT.

In this sample, this clonotype turned up many times. The chain couples TRBV18 to TRBJ2-7; D gene uncertain. V lost 3 bases to trimming and J lost 3 bases, with 9 bases between them. The V gene's germline CDR1 is KGHSH and CDR2 LQKENI. The CDR3 loop spans 13 amino acids. The CDR3 DNA follows: TGTGCCAGCTCACCTGGTCCATTCTACGAGCAGTACTTC. It encodes CASSPGPFYEQYF.

The rearrangement joins TRBV19 to TRBJ2-2, with D possibly being TRBD1 (5 bases). The CDR3 runs 15 residues. V gave up 5 bases and J gave up 1 base, with 11 bases separating them. Germline V gene data show CDR1 as LNHDA and CDR2 as SQIVND (reference sequence). The CDR3 coding sequence is TGTGCCAGTAGTCTCTTCGGACAGAACACCGGGGAGCTGTTTTTT. Translated, it gives CASSLFGQNTGELFF.

This clonotype came up many times. This chain links TRBV7-9 with TRBJ2-5, with D unresolved. V was trimmed by 5 bases and J by 3 bases, leaving 16 bases between them. The CDR3 totals 15 residues. Germline lookup yields CDR1 SEHNR and CDR2 FQNEAQ (reference sequence). CDR3 region: CASSPTTPTEETQYF. CDR3 in DNA: TGTGCCAGCAGCCCCACGACTCCTACCGAAGAGACCCAGTACTTC.

This clonotype was seen ten or more times. The CDR3 loop reads CASSPRLAGMEYIQYF. CDR3 bases: TGTGCCAGCAGTCCCCGACTAGCGGGAATGGAGTACATTCAGTACTTC. The chain is built from TRBV28 and TRBJ2-4; 11 nucleotides match TRBD2. CDR1 is MDHEN, CDR2 SYDVKM, per germline. This CDR3 spans 16 amino acids. J was trimmed by 8 bases and V by 5 bases; bases with no gene match: 11.

In this sample, this clonotype turned up a few times. This rearrangement joins TRBV7-2 to TRBJ2-7; 9 bases line up with TRBD2. Trimming at V came to 4 bases and at J to 1 base, leaving 5 bases not matched to a gene. The CDR3 runs 15 residues. Looked up from germline, CDR1 is SGHTA and CDR2 is FQGNSA. The CDR3 protein is CASSSPSGASYEQYF. The CDR3 region has the DNA TGTGCCAGCAGCTCCCCTAGCGGGGCATCCTACGAGCAGTACTTC.

There are many counts of this clonotype. V usage is TRBV7-2 and J usage is TRBJ2-7; D may correspond to TRBD1 or TRBD2 (5 bases each). The germline V gene has CDR1 SGHTA and CDR2 FQGNSA. The CDR3 loop spans 12 amino acids. Trimming pared 5 bases from V and 7 bases from J, leaving 12 bases between. The CDR3 nucleotides are TGTGCCAGCAGCCTGGGACGGGGAGAGCAGTACTTC. This gives the protein CASSLGRGEQYF.

In its sample, this clonotype was seen many times. This chain links TRBV30 with TRBJ1-1; D gene unclear. V was cut by 0 bases and J by 4 bases, with 9 bases left in between. CDR1 is GTSNPN and CDR2 is SVGIG in the germline V gene (reference sequence). The CDR3 runs 13 residues. The DNA of the CDR3 is TGTGCCTGGAGTGTACGTGGGTTCACTGAAGCTTTCTTT. This codes for CAWSVRGFTEAFF.

This clonotype was counted at least ten times. The V and J genes are TRBV11-2 and TRBJ1-1; 8 bases align to TRBD1. There are 14 residues in the CDR3. After removal of 8 bases from V and 4 bases from J, the junction contained 9 bases not matched to a gene. In germline, CDR1 is SGHAT, CDR2 FQNNGV. The CDR3 reads CASGQGAGGTEAFF. CDR3 sequence (DNA): TGTGCCAGCGGGCAGGGGGCCGGGGGCACTGAAGCTTTCTTT.

This clonotype was recorded many times. V gene TRBV28 combines with J gene TRBJ2-3; the D is unclear. The CDR3 totals 14 residues. V was shortened by 6 bases and J by 4 bases, with 14 bases between the two germline ends. CDR1 MDHEN and CDR2 SYDVKM come from the germline V gene. In DNA, the CDR3 is TGTGCCAGCAGCCCAGAAAGCGTGGCAGATACGCAGTATTTT. It specifies CASSPESVADTQYF. The variable domain in full, with the rest retrieved from reference TRBV28 and TRBJ2-3, is DVKVTQSSRYLVKRTGEKVFLECVQDMDHENMFWYRQDPGLGLRLIYFSYDVKMKEKGDIPEGYSVSREKKERFSLILESASTNQTSMYLCASSPESVADTQYFGPGTRLTVL.

This clonotype was counted at least ten times. The chain joins TRBV28 to TRBJ1-5; no clear D gene. Per the germline V gene, CDR1 is MDHEN and CDR2 is SYDVKM. CDR3 length: 11 amino acids. The V gene lost 4 bases and the J gene lost 9 bases, with 7 bases spanning the gap. This chain's CDR3 is CASSSDGPQHF. The CDR3 DNA is TGTGCCAGCAGTTCTGATGGGCCCCAGCATTTT.

This clonotype was observed many times. The chain uses TRBV7-9 and TRBJ2-7; 7 positions match TRBD2. The trim removed 6 bases at V and 6 bases at J, leaving 8 bases unmatched. The CDR3 extends over 13 amino acids. Germline loops: CDR1 SEHNR, CDR2 FQNEAQ (reference sequence). The CDR3 protein is CASSAPGLSEQYF. In DNA form, the CDR3 reads TGTGCCAGCAGTGCTCCGGGACTAAGCGAGCAGTACTTC.

This rearrangement joins TRBV4-1 to TRBJ2-5; a possible D gene is TRBD1 (5 bases). Germline CDR1 is MGHRA and CDR2 is YSYEKL. V was clipped by 2 bases and J by 1 base, with 8 bases between them. The CDR3 has 14 residues. The CDR3 sequence: CASSQQGFQETQYF. The CDR3 bases are TGCGCCAGCAGCCAACAGGGTTTCCAAGAGACCCAGTACTTC.